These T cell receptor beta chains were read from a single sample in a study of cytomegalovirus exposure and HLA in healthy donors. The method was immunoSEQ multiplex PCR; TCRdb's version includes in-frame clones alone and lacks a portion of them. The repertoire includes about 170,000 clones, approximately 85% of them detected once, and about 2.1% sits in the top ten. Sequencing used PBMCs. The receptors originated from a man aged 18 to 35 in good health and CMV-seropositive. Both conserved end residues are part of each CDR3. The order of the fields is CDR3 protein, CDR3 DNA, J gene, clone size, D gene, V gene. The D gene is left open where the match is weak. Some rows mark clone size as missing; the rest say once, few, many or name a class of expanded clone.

CDR3aa: CASSPPSTDTQYF
CDR3nt: TGTGCCAGCAGCCCCCCTAGTACAGATACGCAGTATTTT
j_gene: TRBJ2-3
abundance: .
d_gene: .
v_gene: TRBV13

CDR3aa: CASTLGQGIRGYTF
CDR3nt: TGTGCCAGTACCCTGGGACAGGGAATTAGGGGCTACACCTTC
j_gene: TRBJ1-2
abundance: few
d_gene: TRBD1
v_gene: TRBV19

CDR3aa: CASSLGRGGNIQYF
CDR3nt: TGTGCCAGCAGCTTAGGGAGGGGGGGAAACATTCAGTACTTC
j_gene: TRBJ2-4
abundance: .
d_gene: .
v_gene: TRBV13

CDR3aa: CASSAGSGQTNYGYTF
CDR3nt: TGTGCCAGCAGTGCGGGATCGGGCCAGACGAACTATGGCTACACCTTC
j_gene: TRBJ1-2
abundance: .
d_gene: .
v_gene: TRBV25-1

CDR3aa: CASSRRDRGLNSPLHF
CDR3nt: TGTGCCAGCAGCCGCCGGGACAGGGGGCTAAATTCACCCCTCCACTTT
j_gene: TRBJ1-6
abundance: few
d_gene: TRBD1
v_gene: TRBV5-4

CDR3aa: CASSIAGRNEQFF
CDR3nt: TGTGCCAGCAGCATCGCAGGGCGTAATGAGCAGTTCTTC
j_gene: TRBJ2-1
abundance: few
d_gene: .
v_gene: TRBV11-1

CDR3aa: CASSLKAGGQDTRYF
CDR3nt: TGTGCCAGCAGCTTAAAGGCGGGGGGGCAAGATACGCGGTATTTT
j_gene: TRBJ2-3
abundance: .
d_gene: TRBD2
v_gene: TRBV7-2

CDR3aa: CAWSVPNHLLSYEQYF
CDR3nt: TGTGCCTGGAGTGTCCCTAACCACCTCCTCTCCTACGAGCAGTACTTC
j_gene: TRBJ2-7
abundance: .
d_gene: .
v_gene: TRBV30

CDR3aa: CASSQGDTSPFHEAFF
CDR3nt: TGTGCCAGCAGCCAAGGGGACACCAGTCCCTTCCATGAAGCTTTCTTT
j_gene: TRBJ1-1
abundance: few
d_gene: .
v_gene: TRBV4-2

CDR3aa: CASSPTRQGAPEQFF
CDR3nt: TGCGCCAGCAGCCCCACCAGACAGGGAGCACCTGAGCAGTTCTTC
j_gene: TRBJ2-1
abundance: .
d_gene: TRBD1
v_gene: TRBV4-1

CDR3aa: CATREERLSGANVLTF
CDR3nt: TGTGCCACTAGGGAAGAGAGGTTATCTGGGGCCAACGTCCTGACTTTC
j_gene: TRBJ2-6
abundance: .
d_gene: .
v_gene: TRBV19

CDR3aa: CASPENYGYTF
CDR3nt: TGTGCCAGCCCCGAGAACTATGGCTACACCTTC
j_gene: TRBJ1-2
abundance: once
d_gene: .
v_gene: TRBV2

CDR3aa: CASSQDGGGGKKETQYF
CDR3nt: TGTGCCAGCAGCCAAGATGGAGGGGGGGGCAAAAAAGAGACCCAGTACTTC
j_gene: TRBJ2-5
abundance: .
d_gene: .
v_gene: TRBV4-2

CDR3aa: CASRPAEALNTEAFF
CDR3nt: TGTGCCAGCAGACCCGCCGAGGCACTTAACACTGAAGCTTTCTTT
j_gene: TRBJ1-1
abundance: .
d_gene: .
v_gene: TRBV2

CDR3aa: CASSQAGELFF
CDR3nt: TGTGCCAGCAGCCAGGCAGGGGAGCTGTTTTTT
j_gene: TRBJ2-2
abundance: .
d_gene: .
v_gene: TRBV11-3

CDR3aa: CASGGQGSGFSPLHF
CDR3nt: TGTGCTAGTGGTGGACAGGGTAGCGGGTTTTCACCCCTCCACTTT
j_gene: TRBJ1-6
abundance: .
d_gene: TRBD1
v_gene: TRBV12-5

CDR3aa: CASSWGGVYSGANGLTF
CDR3nt: TGTGCCAGCAGCTGGGGGGGCGTATACTCTGGGGCCAACGGCCTGACTTTC
j_gene: TRBJ2-6
abundance: once
d_gene: .
v_gene: TRBV5-8

CDR3aa: CASSLNSGYEQYF
CDR3nt: TGCGCCAGCAGCTTGAATTCGGGGTACGAGCAGTACTTC
j_gene: TRBJ2-7
abundance: .
d_gene: .
v_gene: TRBV5-1

CDR3aa: CASSLLSFQETQYF
CDR3nt: TGTGCCAGCAGCTTACTTTCCTTTCAAGAGACCCAGTACTTC
j_gene: TRBJ2-5
abundance: .
d_gene: .
v_gene: TRBV11-3

CDR3aa: CASSLGYRGENTEAFF
CDR3nt: TGTGCCAGCAGCTTAGGGTACAGGGGCGAGAACACTGAAGCTTTCTTT
j_gene: TRBJ1-1
abundance: .
d_gene: TRBD1
v_gene: TRBV11-1

CDR3aa: CASRTGDQPQHF
CDR3nt: TGTGCCAGCAGGACGGGGGACCAGCCCCAGCATTTT
j_gene: TRBJ1-5
abundance: once
d_gene: .
v_gene: TRBV27

CDR3aa: CASSETTGITEAFF
CDR3nt: TGTGCCAGCAGTGAAACGACAGGAATCACTGAAGCTTTCTTT
j_gene: TRBJ1-1
abundance: .
d_gene: .
v_gene: TRBV6-5

CDR3aa: CASSQTGGEYEQYF
CDR3nt: TGTGCCAGCAGTCAGACAGGGGGCGAGTACGAGCAGTACTTC
j_gene: TRBJ2-7
abundance: .
d_gene: TRBD1
v_gene: TRBV14

CDR3aa: CSVEPRATGGYTF
CDR3nt: TGCAGCGTTGAACCCCGGGCCACAGGGGGCTACACCTTC
j_gene: TRBJ1-2
abundance: once
d_gene: .
v_gene: TRBV29-1

CDR3aa: CASSPGGGPLGTEAFF
CDR3nt: TGCGCCAGCAGCCCCGGAGGGGGCCCCCTGGGCACTGAAGCTTTCTTT
j_gene: TRBJ1-1
abundance: .
d_gene: TRBD1
v_gene: TRBV5-1

CDR3aa: CSSSLGTGGGTQYF
CDR3nt: TGTTCCAGCAGCTTAGGGACAGGGGGGGGGACCCAGTACTTC
j_gene: TRBJ2-5
abundance: .
d_gene: TRBD1
v_gene: TRBV7-3

CDR3aa: CASRSQGRNTIYF
CDR3nt: TGTGCCAGCAGAAGCCAGGGGAGAAACACCATATATTTT
j_gene: TRBJ1-3
abundance: .
d_gene: .
v_gene: TRBV6-5

CDR3aa: CATSRDRGGAVNEQFF
CDR3nt: TGTGCCACCAGCAGAGATCGCGGGGGGGCGGTCAATGAGCAGTTCTTC
j_gene: TRBJ2-1
abundance: .
d_gene: TRBD2
v_gene: TRBV15

CDR3aa: CASSFWTGVSYEQYF
CDR3nt: TGTGCCAGCAGCTTCTGGACAGGGGTCTCCTACGAGCAGTACTTC
j_gene: TRBJ2-7
abundance: .
d_gene: TRBD1
v_gene: TRBV11-3

CDR3aa: CASSIAAPTPGGYSPLHF
CDR3nt: TGTGCCAGTAGTATAGCCGCACCTACCCCAGGGGGCTATTCACCCCTCCACTTT
j_gene: TRBJ1-6
abundance: .
d_gene: TRBD1
v_gene: TRBV19

CDR3aa: CASHPGDRAQETQYF
CDR3nt: TGCGCCAGCCACCCCGGTGACAGGGCCCAAGAGACCCAGTACTTC
j_gene: TRBJ2-5
abundance: .
d_gene: TRBD1
v_gene: TRBV5-1

CDR3aa: CASSSSGQTNEKLFF
CDR3nt: TGTGCCAGCAGCTCCTCGGGACAGACTAATGAAAAACTGTTTTTT
j_gene: TRBJ1-4
abundance: .
d_gene: TRBD1
v_gene: TRBV11-3

CDR3aa: CAVGGLGPLEQYF
CDR3nt: TGTGCCGTAGGGGGCCTGGGCCCTCTCGAGCAGTACTTC
j_gene: TRBJ2-7
abundance: .
d_gene: TRBD1
v_gene: TRBV2

CDR3aa: CASSPRAYDRHYEQYF
CDR3nt: TGTGCCAGCAGCCCACGAGCGTATGACAGACACTACGAGCAGTACTTC
j_gene: TRBJ2-7
abundance: .
d_gene: .
v_gene: TRBV9

CDR3aa: CASSWRYGTPNTEAFF
CDR3nt: TGTGCCAGCAGCTGGAGGTATGGCACTCCGAACACTGAAGCTTTCTTT
j_gene: TRBJ1-1
abundance: .
d_gene: .
v_gene: TRBV5-6

CDR3aa: CASSLGGDRAYEQYF
CDR3nt: TGCGCCAGCAGCTTGGGGGGAGACAGGGCCTACGAGCAGTACTTC
j_gene: TRBJ2-7
abundance: .
d_gene: TRBD1
v_gene: TRBV5-1

CDR3aa: CASSQDLPRSGEKLFF
CDR3nt: TGCGCCAGCAGCCAAGATCTACCCCGATCGGGAGAAAAACTGTTTTTT
j_gene: TRBJ1-4
abundance: .
d_gene: .
v_gene: TRBV4-3

CDR3aa: CASSFTGAGNEQFF
CDR3nt: TGTGCCAGCAGCTTCACAGGGGCGGGGAATGAGCAGTTCTTC
j_gene: TRBJ2-1
abundance: once
d_gene: .
v_gene: TRBV7-2

CDR3aa: CASSDPDRGDGYTF
CDR3nt: TGTGCCAGCAGTGACCCGGACAGGGGAGATGGCTACACCTTC
j_gene: TRBJ1-2
abundance: .
d_gene: TRBD1
v_gene: TRBV2

CDR3aa: CASRTGGQETQYF
CDR3nt: TGCGCCAGCAGGACAGGGGGACAAGAGACCCAGTACTTC
j_gene: TRBJ2-5
abundance: .
d_gene: TRBD1
v_gene: TRBV5-1

CDR3aa: CAWSKGAGGEKLFF
CDR3nt: TGTGCCTGGAGTAAGGGAGCGGGAGGAGAAAAACTGTTTTTT
j_gene: TRBJ1-4
abundance: .
d_gene: .
v_gene: TRBV30

CDR3aa: CASSQELAAPQETQYF
CDR3nt: TGCGCCAGCAGCCAAGAACTAGCGGCCCCCCAAGAGACCCAGTACTTC
j_gene: TRBJ2-5
abundance: .
d_gene: TRBD2
v_gene: TRBV4-3

CDR3aa: CASSFQGISQETQYF
CDR3nt: TGTGCCAGCAGCTTCCAGGGGATTTCGCAAGAGACCCAGTACTTC
j_gene: TRBJ2-5
abundance: .
d_gene: .
v_gene: TRBV7-9

CDR3aa: CASSLEGGGTPGEQFF
CDR3nt: TGTGCCAGCAGCTTAGAAGGGGGGGGGACCCCGGGAGAGCAGTTCTTC
j_gene: TRBJ2-1
abundance: .
d_gene: .
v_gene: TRBV13

CDR3aa: CASGPGQGALGGANVLTF
CDR3nt: TGTGCTAGTGGTCCCGGACAGGGGGCGTTAGGTGGGGCCAACGTCCTGACTTTC
j_gene: TRBJ2-6
abundance: .
d_gene: TRBD1
v_gene: TRBV12-5

CDR3aa: CASSQVASGGPRGTGELFF
CDR3nt: TGCGCCAGCAGCCAAGTTGCTAGCGGGGGTCCTCGGGGCACCGGGGAGCTGTTTTTT
j_gene: TRBJ2-2
abundance: .
d_gene: TRBD2
v_gene: TRBV4-3

CDR3aa: CASSKRTGLGSPLHF
CDR3nt: TGTGCCAGCAGTAAACGGACAGGTTTGGGGTCACCCCTCCACTTT
j_gene: TRBJ1-6
abundance: .
d_gene: TRBD1
v_gene: TRBV6-5

CDR3aa: CASSSIYDRGTYEQYF
CDR3nt: TGTGCCAGCAGCTCAATATACGACAGGGGGACGTACGAGCAGTACTTC
j_gene: TRBJ2-7
abundance: .
d_gene: TRBD1
v_gene: TRBV5-6

CDR3aa: CASSKTGGAYEQYF
CDR3nt: TGTGCCAGCAGCAAGACAGGGGGCGCCTACGAGCAGTACTTC
j_gene: TRBJ2-7
abundance: .
d_gene: TRBD1
v_gene: TRBV5-4

CDR3aa: CAWSEPRVGWTEAFF
CDR3nt: TGTGCCTGGAGTGAGCCCCGGGTTGGGTGGACTGAAGCTTTCTTT
j_gene: TRBJ1-1
abundance: .
d_gene: .
v_gene: TRBV30

CDR3aa: CASQGGGNTIYF
CDR3nt: TGTGCCAGCCAGGGAGGTGGAAACACCATATATTTT
j_gene: TRBJ1-3
abundance: .
d_gene: .
v_gene: TRBV7-6

CDR3aa: CASSHLTGSSGGGDTQYF
CDR3nt: TGTGCCAGCAGCCACCTGACAGGGAGTAGCGGGGGGGGAGATACGCAGTATTTT
j_gene: TRBJ2-3
abundance: .
d_gene: TRBD2
v_gene: TRBV14

CDR3aa: CAIRIPGNYGYTF
CDR3nt: TGTGCCATCAGGATCCCAGGGAACTATGGCTACACCTTC
j_gene: TRBJ1-2
abundance: .
d_gene: .
v_gene: TRBV10-3

CDR3aa: CASRDSSYEQYF
CDR3nt: TGTGCCAGCAGGGACAGCTCCTACGAGCAGTACTTC
j_gene: TRBJ2-7
abundance: .
d_gene: .
v_gene: TRBV2

CDR3aa: CASSLAGVNYGYTF
CDR3nt: TGTGCCAGCAGCTTGGCCGGGGTAAACTATGGCTACACCTTC
j_gene: TRBJ1-2
abundance: .
d_gene: .
v_gene: TRBV5-4